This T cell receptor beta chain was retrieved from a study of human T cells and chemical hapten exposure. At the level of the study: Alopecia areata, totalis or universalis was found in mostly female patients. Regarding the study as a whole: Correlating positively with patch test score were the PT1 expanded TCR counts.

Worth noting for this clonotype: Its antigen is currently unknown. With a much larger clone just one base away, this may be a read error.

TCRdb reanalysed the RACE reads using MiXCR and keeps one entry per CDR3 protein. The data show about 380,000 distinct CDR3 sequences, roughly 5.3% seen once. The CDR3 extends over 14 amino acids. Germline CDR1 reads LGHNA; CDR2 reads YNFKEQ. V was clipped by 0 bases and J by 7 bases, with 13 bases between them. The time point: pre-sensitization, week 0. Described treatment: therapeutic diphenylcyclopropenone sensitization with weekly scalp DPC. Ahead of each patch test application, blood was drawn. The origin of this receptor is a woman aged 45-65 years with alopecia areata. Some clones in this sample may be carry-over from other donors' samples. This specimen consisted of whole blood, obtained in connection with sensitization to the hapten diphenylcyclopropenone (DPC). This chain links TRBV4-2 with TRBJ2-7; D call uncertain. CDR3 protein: CASSQEHTSAEQYF. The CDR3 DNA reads TGTGCCAGCAGCCAAGAACACACATCCGCGGAGCAGTACTTC.